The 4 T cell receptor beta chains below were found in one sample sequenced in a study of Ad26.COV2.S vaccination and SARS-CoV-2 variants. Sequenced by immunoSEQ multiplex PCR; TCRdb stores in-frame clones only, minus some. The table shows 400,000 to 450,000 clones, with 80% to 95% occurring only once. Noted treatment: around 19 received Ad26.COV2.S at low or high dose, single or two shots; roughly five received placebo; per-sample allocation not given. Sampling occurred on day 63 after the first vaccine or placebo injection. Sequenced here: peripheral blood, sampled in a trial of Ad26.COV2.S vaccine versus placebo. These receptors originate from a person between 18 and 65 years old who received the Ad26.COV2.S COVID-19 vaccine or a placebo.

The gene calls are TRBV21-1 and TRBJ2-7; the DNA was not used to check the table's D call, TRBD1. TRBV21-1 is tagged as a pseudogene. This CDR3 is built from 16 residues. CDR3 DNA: TGTGCCAGCAGCAAAGCTCTACCGGGACAGGAAAAGGTGCAGTACTTC. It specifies CASSKALPGQEKVQYF.

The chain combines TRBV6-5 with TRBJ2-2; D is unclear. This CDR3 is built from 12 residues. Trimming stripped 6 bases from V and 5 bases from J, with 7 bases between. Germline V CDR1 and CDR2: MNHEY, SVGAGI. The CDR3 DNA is TGTGCCAGCAGAATAGGGACCGGGGAGCTGTTTTTT. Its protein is CASRIGTGELFF.

The CDR3 is CAWSAVGRDYEQYF. The CDR3 nucleotides read TGTGCCTGGAGTGCTGTTGGGCGGGACTACGAGCAGTACTTC. The chain employs TRBV30 and TRBJ2-7; possibly TRBD2 for D (6 bases). The V end was cut by 1 base, the J end by 3 bases, with 13 bases between. The length of the CDR3 is 14 residues. Germline CDR1 GTSNPN, CDR2 SVGIG (reference sequence).

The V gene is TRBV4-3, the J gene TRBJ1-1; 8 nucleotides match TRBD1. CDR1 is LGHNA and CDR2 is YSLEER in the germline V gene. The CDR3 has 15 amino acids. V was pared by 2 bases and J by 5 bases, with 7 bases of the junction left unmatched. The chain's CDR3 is CASSQTDRVVTEAFF. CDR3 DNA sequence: TGCGCCAGCAGCCAAACGGACAGGGTGGTTACTGAAGCTTTCTTT.